These 4 T cell receptor beta chains originate from one sample sequenced in a study of OX40 agonist ivuxolimab in advanced cancers. TCRdb's copy holds only in-frame clones and misses some; the assay was immunoSEQ multiplex PCR. Counted here are tens of thousands of clones, roughly 94% occurring once; the ten biggest clones make up roughly 9.8%. The material sequenced was CD4+ or CD8+ T cells sorted from blood, taken in a trial of the OX40 agonist ivuxolimab. All receptors come from an adult with an advanced solid tumor such as melanoma, head and neck, liver or kidney cancer.

The CDR3 nucleotides are TGTGCCAGCAGTTCCGAGCGGGAGGGGGGAAATGAGCAGTTCTTC. It yields the protein CASSSEREGGNEQFF. The rearrangement uses TRBV27 and TRBJ2-1, with 10 bases lining up with TRBD2. This CDR3 has 15 amino acids. Losses at the gene ends were 4 bases for V and 7 bases for J; bases not matched to a gene: 7. CDR1 and CDR2 (germline): MNHEY, SMNVEV (reference sequence).

This chain joins TRBV5-6 and TRBJ2-7; TRBD1 might be the D (5 bases). This CDR3 contains 12 residues. V was cut by 4 bases and J by 4 bases, with 9 bases left in between. Looked up from germline, CDR1 is SGHDT and CDR2 is YYEEEE. In DNA, the CDR3 is TGTGCCAGCAGCAGGGGCCCGTACGAGCAGTACTTC. This translates into CASSRGPYEQYF. Based on the CDR3 plus reference TRBV5-6 and TRBJ2-7, the full variable domain is DAGVTQSPTHLIKTRGQQVTLRCSPKSGHDTVSWYQQALGQGPQFIFQYYEEEERQRGNFPDRFSGHQFPNYSSELNVNALLLGDSALYLCASSRGPYEQYFGPGTRLTVT.

The table lists this clone with a few counts. The rearrangement links TRBV5-6 to TRBJ2-7; 8 bases align to TRBD1. V trimming: 2 bases; J trimming: 6 bases; junction bases outside the gene matches: 1. The CDR3 length is 12 residues. CDR1 and CDR2 (germline): SGHDT, YYEEEE. The CDR3 DNA follows: TGTGCCAGCAGCTTACAGGGGGGCGAGCAGTACTTC. This translates into CASSLQGGEQYF.

The chain recombines TRBV6-5 with TRBJ2-7, with D unresolved. The germline V gene has CDR1 MNHEY and CDR2 SVGAGI. This CDR3 contains 14 residues. The V end lost 0 bases, the J end lost 1 base, and 7 bases lay between the germline ends. The CDR3 reads CASSYSGGSYEQYF. In DNA, the CDR3 is TGTGCCAGCAGTTACTCGGGCGGTTCCTACGAGCAGTACTTC.